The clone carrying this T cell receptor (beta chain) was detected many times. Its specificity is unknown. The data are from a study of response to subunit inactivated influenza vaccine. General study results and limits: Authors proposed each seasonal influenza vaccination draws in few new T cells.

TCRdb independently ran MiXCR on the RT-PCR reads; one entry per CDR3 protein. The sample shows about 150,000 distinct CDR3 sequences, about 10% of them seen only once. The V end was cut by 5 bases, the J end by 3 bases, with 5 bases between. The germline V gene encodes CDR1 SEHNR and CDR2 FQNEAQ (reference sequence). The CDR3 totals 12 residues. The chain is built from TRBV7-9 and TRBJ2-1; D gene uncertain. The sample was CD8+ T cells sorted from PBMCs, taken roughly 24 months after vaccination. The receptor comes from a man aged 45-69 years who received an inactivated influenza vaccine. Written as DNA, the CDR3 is TGTGCCAGCAGCCCAAACTACAATGAGCAGTTCTTC. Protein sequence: CASSPNYNEQFF.